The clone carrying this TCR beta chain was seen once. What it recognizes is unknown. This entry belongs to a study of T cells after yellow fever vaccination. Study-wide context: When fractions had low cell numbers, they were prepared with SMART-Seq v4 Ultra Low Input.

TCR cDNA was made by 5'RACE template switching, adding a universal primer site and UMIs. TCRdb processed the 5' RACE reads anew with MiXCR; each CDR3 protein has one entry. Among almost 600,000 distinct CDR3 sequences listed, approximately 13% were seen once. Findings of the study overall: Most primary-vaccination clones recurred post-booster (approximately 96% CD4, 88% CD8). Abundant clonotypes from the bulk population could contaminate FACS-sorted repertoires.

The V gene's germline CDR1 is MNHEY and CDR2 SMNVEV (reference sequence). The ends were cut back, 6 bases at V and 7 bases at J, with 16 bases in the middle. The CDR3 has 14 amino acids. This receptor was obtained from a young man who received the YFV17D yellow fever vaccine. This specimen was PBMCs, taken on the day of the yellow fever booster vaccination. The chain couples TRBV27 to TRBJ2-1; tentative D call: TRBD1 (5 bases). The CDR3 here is CASRDRARKNEQFF. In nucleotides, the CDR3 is TGTGCCAGCAGAGACAGAGCCCGTAAGAATGAGCAGTTCTTC.